Below, 29 T cell receptor beta chains from the same sample are listed, as sequenced in a study of regulatory T cells in long-lasting Graves disease. CDR3 regions were amplified by Arm-PCR using iRepertoire HTBI primers to build TCR beta libraries. MiXCR was run by TCRdb on the multiplex PCR reads, yielding one entry per CDR3 protein. The sample includes roughly 440,000 distinct CDR3 sequences, 16% of them seen just once. Stated time point: newly diagnosed GD, antithyroid drugs for less than 3 months. With RNA extracted from PBMCs as input, the TCR library was made. The same specimen was also included in a second study, on T cells in Graves' hyperthyroidism and ophthalmopathy.

The starting material was peripheral blood mononuclear cells (PBMCs), obtained at new diagnosis, from a patient treated with antithyroid drugs. These receptors originate from a woman aged 18-29 years with Graves disease.

For the CDR3, the DNA is TGTGCCAGCAGTCGGACCCTCTACTACGAGCAGTACTTC. It codes for CASSRTLYYEQYF. The V gene is TRBV2, the J gene TRBJ2-7; D is ambiguous. The CDR3 runs to 13 residues. The germline CDR1 and CDR2 sequences are SNHLY and FYNNEI. V lost 5 bases, J lost 3 bases, and 11 bases lay in between.

As concerns this clonotype: Given a much more abundant clone one base away, this may be a read error. The chain recombines TRBV20-1 with TRBJ2-7, with D possibly TRBD1 on 5 matching bases. Germline V CDR1 and CDR2: DFQATT, SNEGSKA (reference sequence). CDR3 size: 13 residues. The CDR3 DNA reads as TGCAGTGCTAGTGACAGTGCCTCCTACCAGCAGTACTTC. Translating gives CSASDSASYQQYF.

The chain joins TRBV24-1 to TRBJ2-1; 9 bases are shared with TRBD2. From germline, CDR1 is KGHDR and CDR2 SFDVKD. The CDR3 is 15 residues long. Losses at the gene ends were 7 bases for V and 6 bases for J; bases not matched to a gene: 9. For the CDR3, the DNA is TGTGCCACCAGAGCGGGAGGCGGGTACGGCAATGAGCAGTTCTTC. Residues: CATRAGGGYGNEQFF.

The table lists this clonotype with a few counts. The V and J genes are TRBV29-1 and TRBJ2-7; D unclear. The V end was cut by 4 bases, the J end by 5 bases, with 9 bases between. Looked up from germline, CDR1 is SQVTM and CDR2 is ANQGSEA. The CDR3 runs 11 residues. CDR3: CSVVQINEQYF. The CDR3, as DNA: TGCAGCGTTGTGCAAATAAACGAGCAGTACTTC.

This clonotype was seen only a few times. A read error may produce the germline difference seen at one junction end. CDR3 nucleotides: TGTGCCGGCAGCCGGGGGGGAAACACTGAAGCTTTCTTT. This gives the protein CAGSRGGNTEAFF. This chain joins TRBV28 and TRBJ1-1; D perhaps matches TRBD1 (5 bases). The CDR3 is 13 residues long. In germline, CDR1 is MDHEN, CDR2 SYDVKM.

This clonotype was seen repeatedly, ten times or more. This chain links TRBV3-1 with TRBJ2-7; possible D gene TRBD2, 5 bases. V lost 3 bases, J lost 4 bases, and 10 bases lay in between. CDR3 size: 13 residues. Germline lookup yields CDR1 LGHDT and CDR2 YNNKEL (reference sequence). CDR3 coding DNA: TGTGCCAGCAGCCATCTCCGGGGATACGAGCAGTACTTC. This translates into CASSHLRGYEQYF.

The chain carries TRBV28 and TRBJ2-7; TRBD2 aligns across 12 bases. The CDR3 is 14 amino acids. The junction had 5 bases not matched to a gene; V was cut back by 6 bases and J by 5 bases. Germline V lookup: CDR1 MDHEN, CDR2 SYDVKM. The CDR3 reads CASRRTSGIHEQYF. DNA for the CDR3: TGTGCCAGCAGACGGACTAGCGGGATCCACGAGCAGTACTTC.

This clonotype was counted a few times. The rearrangement links TRBV4-1 to TRBJ1-5, with D tentatively TRBD1 (5 bases). The germline CDR1 and CDR2 sequences are MGHRA and YSYEKL. The CDR3 extends over 15 amino acids. V lost 0 bases, J lost 4 bases, and 10 bases lay in between. The CDR3 region has the DNA TGCGCCAGCAGCCAAGATTACGGGGGAAATCAGCCCCAGCATTTT. Translated: CASSQDYGGNQPQHF.

This clonotype has ten or more counts. V and J are TRBV28 and TRBJ1-5; possible D gene TRBD1, 6 bases. V was pared by 6 bases and J by 0 bases, with 21 bases between. Per germline, CDR1 MDHEN and CDR2 SYDVKM. The CDR3 consists of 18 residues. CDR3: CASRHRRGGPYSNQPQHF. In nucleotides, the CDR3 is TGTGCCAGCAGACACCGGAGGGGGGGACCTTATAGCAATCAGCCCCAGCATTTT.

The chain uses TRBV12-3 or TRBV12-4 and TRBJ2-2; D might be TRBD2 (6 bases). The CDR3 extends over 16 amino acids. V was pared by 0 bases and J by 1 base, with 9 bases between. For the CDR3, the DNA is TGTGCCAGCAGTTTAGCCGGCGGGGTGAACACCGGGGAGCTGTTTTTT. It is translated as CASSLAGGVNTGELFF.

The rearrangement links TRBV5-1 to TRBJ2-1, with D unresolved. The CDR3 is 15 residues long. Trimming pared 0 bases from V and 0 bases from J, leaving 7 bases between. CDR1 SGHRS and CDR2 YFSETQ come from the germline V gene. CDR3 coding DNA: TGCGCCAGCAGCTTGGGTTGGAGCTCCTACAATGAGCAGTTCTTC. It encodes CASSLGWSSYNEQFF.

This clonotype has at least ten counts. The genes are TRBV28 and TRBJ2-3; D is perhaps TRBD1 (5 bases). Germline V gene data show CDR1 as MDHEN and CDR2 as SYDVKM. The CDR3 runs to 14 residues. V was pared by 3 bases and J by 5 bases, with 12 bases between. The CDR3 DNA reads TGTGCCAGCAGTTTGGGCAGGGCCGGAGATACGCAGTATTTT. This codes for CASSLGRAGDTQYF.

This clonotype was recorded many times. The chain has TRBV12-3 or TRBV12-4 and TRBJ2-5; 8 bases map to TRBD1. The J segment lost 6 bases and the V segment lost 6 bases, leaving 6 bases of the junction unmatched. This CDR3 region has 13 residues. CDR3 nucleotides: TGTGCCAGCAGCCGTGACAGGGGACAGACCCAGTACTTC. It encodes CASSRDRGQTQYF.

This clonotype came up a few times. J is TRBJ2-3 and V is TRBV20-1, with D possibly TRBD1 on 7 matching bases. Trimming took 3 bases from V and 1 from J, leaving 14 bases between them. The CDR3 runs to 15 residues. Germline assignment: CDR1 DFQATT and CDR2 SNEGSKA (reference sequence). The CDR3 DNA is TGCAGTGCTAGGCGACAGGGCGGGGGCACAGATACGCAGTATTTT. Protein product: CSARRQGGGTDTQYF.

Only a few counts were recorded for this clonotype. The chain carries TRBV25-1 and TRBJ2-3, with D possibly called TRBD1 or TRBD2 (5 bases each). The CDR3 has 13 amino acids. Germline CDR1 and CDR2: MGHDK and SYGVNS. V lost 6 bases, J lost 2 bases, and 9 bases lay in between. The CDR3 is CASRKGTTDTQYF. Here the CDR3 DNA reads TGTGCCAGCAGGAAGGGGACCACAGATACGCAGTATTTT. Combining the CDR3 with reference TRBV25-1 and TRBJ2-3 gives the whole variable domain EADIYQTPRYLVIGTGKKITLECSQTMGHDKMYWYQQDPGMELHLIHYSYGVNSTEKGDLSSESTVSRIRTEHFPLTLESARPSHTSQYLCASRKGTTDTQYFGPGTRLTVL.

Of note for this clonotype: This may be a read error: a much more frequent sequence differs by one nucleotide. The CDR3 loop reads CASSLGQGAREQFF. DNA for the CDR3: TGTGCCAGCAGCTTGGGGCAGGGGGCGCGAGAGCAGTTCTTC. The chain recombines TRBV5-6 with TRBJ2-1, with 8 positions matching TRBD1. The CDR3 sequence is 14 residues long. V gave up 0 bases and J gave up 10 bases; unmatched junction bases: 6. Germline loops: CDR1 SGHDT, CDR2 YYEEEE. The variable domain in full, completed from reference TRBV5-6 and TRBJ2-1, reads DAGVTQSPTHLIKTRGQQVTLRCSPKSGHDTVSWYQQALGQGPQFIFQYYEEEERQRGNFPDRFSGHQFPNYSSELNVNALLLGDSALYLCASSLGQGAREQFFGPGTRLTVL.

This clonotype appeared many times. The chain joins TRBV30 to TRBJ1-2; unclear D gene. The CDR3 is 12 residues long. Trimming cost V 6 bases and J 6 bases, with 14 bases left between them. Germline-derived CDR1 and CDR2 are GTSNPN and SVGIG (reference sequence). The CDR3 nucleotides are TGTGCCTGCTCTAGAGGGTTGGATGGCTACACCTTC. Amino acids: CACSRGLDGYTF.

This sequence joins TRBV29-1 and TRBJ2-7, with D tentatively TRBD2 (6 bases). Trimming took off 3 bases at V and 6 bases at J, with 12 bases between the two ends. The CDR3 spans 12 residues. Germline V gene data show CDR1 as SQVTM and CDR2 as ANQGSEA. The CDR3 region has the DNA TGCAGCGTTGATCTCTCAGCGGGCGAGCAGTACTTC. Protein sequence: CSVDLSAGEQYF.

This clonotype occurred many times. This chain uses TRBV5-4 with TRBJ2-7, with a possible D match to TRBD1 (6 bases). CDR1 is SGHNT, CDR2 YYREEE, per germline (reference sequence). Trimming took off 0 bases at V and 5 bases at J, with 15 bases between the two ends. This CDR3 comprises 15 residues. Written as DNA, the CDR3 is TGTGCCAGCAGCTTGGGGGACAATTTTCCTCACGAGCAGTACTTC. Translation gives CASSLGDNFPHEQYF.

This clonotype has more than one count but fewer than ten. The chain is built from TRBV7-9 and TRBJ2-7, with D perhaps matching TRBD2 (7 bases). Germline V lookup: CDR1 SEHNR, CDR2 FQNEAQ (reference sequence). V lost 0 bases and J lost 10, with 25 bases in between. This CDR3 has 17 amino acids. CDR3 sequence: CASSLAQNRGRGPDQYF. The CDR3 DNA sequence: TGTGCCAGCAGCTTAGCGCAAAATCGTGGGCGGGGGCCTGACCAGTACTTC.

In its sample, this clonotype was seen once. This may be a read error, as it is one base from a much larger clone. This chain uses TRBV2 with TRBJ1-2; D is perhaps TRBD1 (5 bases). V lost 10 bases and J lost 12, with 24 bases in between. Germline CDR1 reads SNHLY; CDR2 reads FYNNEI. The CDR3 runs 13 residues. CDR3 coding DNA: TGTGCCATCATGGGGCTGAACCTCTATAGCCACACCTTC. This gives the protein CAIMGLNLYSHTF. Together with reference TRBV2 and TRBJ1-2, the CDR3 gives the full variable domain: EPEVTQTPSHQVTQMGQEVILRCVPISNHLYFYWYRQILGQKVEFLVSFYNNEISEKSEIFDDQFSVERPDGSNFTLKIRSTKLEDSAMYFCAIMGLNLYSHTFGSGTRLTVV.

This clonotype has just a few counts. The chain couples TRBV7-9 to TRBJ2-7; 10 bases agree with TRBD2. CDR1 SEHNR and CDR2 FQNEAQ come from the germline V gene (reference sequence). The CDR3 is made up of 14 amino acids. V lost 7 bases and J lost 3; bases outside the gene matches: 6. CDR3 residues: CASTGLAESYEQYF. Written as DNA, the CDR3 is TGTGCCAGCACCGGACTAGCGGAGAGCTACGAGCAGTACTTC.

The chain carries TRBV9 and TRBJ2-5; 7 bases map to TRBD2. The germline V gene has CDR1 SGDLS and CDR2 YYNGEE. CDR3 length: 16 amino acids. Trimming at V came to 2 bases and at J to 1 base, leaving 8 bases not matched to a gene. CDR3 amino acids: CASSVSAGVPQETQYF. DNA of the CDR3: TGTGCCAGCAGCGTGTCTGCGGGAGTTCCCCAAGAGACCCAGTACTTC.

The chain joins TRBV11-2 to TRBJ1-5, with TRBD1 as a possible D gene (5 bases). The CDR3 runs 14 residues. The ends were cut back, 2 bases at V and 6 bases at J, with 11 bases in the middle. Germline assignment: CDR1 SGHAT and CDR2 FQNNGV. DNA of the CDR3: TGTGCCAGCAGCTTATATCAGGGAGGTCAGCCCCAGCATTTT. Translated: CASSLYQGGQPQHF.

CDR3 in amino acids: CASSPRLAGVRETQYF. CDR3 in DNA: TGTGCCAGCAGTCCCCGACTAGCGGGAGTGCGAGAGACCCAGTACTTC. The J gene is TRBJ2-5, the V gene TRBV12-3 or TRBV12-4, with 12 nucleotides matching TRBD2. The CDR3 totals 16 residues. The V and J ends lost 5 bases and 4 bases, in that order; junction bases with no gene match: 8.

The chain uses TRBV6-1 and TRBJ2-7; possibly TRBD1 for D (5 bases). Germline CDR1 and CDR2: MNHNS and SASEGT. V lost 0 bases and J 2 bases, leaving 14 bases between the germline ends. The CDR3 covers 16 residues. The CDR3 here is CASSEAGRVYTYEQYF. The CDR3 DNA is TGTGCCAGCAGTGAAGCGGGCAGGGTTTATACCTACGAGCAGTACTTC.

The chain links TRBV6-2 or TRBV6-3 to TRBJ2-7; D gene uncertain. The V gene's germline CDR1 is MNHEY and CDR2 SVGEGT. Trimming cost V 0 bases and J 1 base, with 7 bases left between them. The CDR3 has 14 residues. The CDR3 DNA follows: TGTGCCAGCAGTTACTCCCAGGCTTCCTACGAGCAGTACTTC. Translation gives CASSYSQASYEQYF.

A remark on this clonotype: This may stem from a read error, because a much larger clone lies one nucleotide away. V gene TRBV24-1 combines with J gene TRBJ1-5; no clear D gene. Germline V gives CDR1 KGHDR, CDR2 SFDVKD. The CDR3 loop spans 12 amino acids. For the CDR3, the DNA is TGTGCCACCAGTGCGAGCAATCAGCCCCGGCATTTT. Amino acids: CATSASNQPRHF.

This clonotype was seen more than once but under ten times. The chain uses TRBV20-1 and TRBJ2-2; D remains unclear. The germline V and J ends were trimmed by 3 bases and 7 bases, with 12 bases remaining between them. Germline CDR1 reads DFQATT; CDR2 reads SNEGSKA (reference sequence). The CDR3 has 13 residues. As DNA, the CDR3 is TGCAGTGCTAGCCTGACTCCCAACGGGGAGCTGTTTTTT. As protein: CSASLTPNGELFF.